This passage covers 10 T cell receptor beta chains from one sample sequenced in a study of CD8+ T cells in alopecia areata. As for treatment: oral pan-JAK inhibitor, 5-10 mg twice daily. RNA was extracted and reverse transcribed into cDNA as the sequencing template. The table came from immunoSEQ multiplex PCR; TCRdb's copy has only in-frame clones and leaves some out. The sample yields 250,000 to 300,000 clones, roughly 64% seen once. This sample comprised CD4+ T cells sorted from blood, obtained at week 24, from a patient treated with tofacitinib. The receptors were gathered from a human donor with alopecia areata.

This sequence joins TRBV30 and TRBJ2-5, with D uncertain. This CDR3 spans 11 amino acids. CDR1 and CDR2 from the germline V gene are GTSNPN and SVGIG (reference sequence). V lost 2 bases and J 5 bases, leaving 6 bases between the germline ends. The CDR3 spells CAWSSLETQYF. CDR3 sequence (DNA): TGTGCCTGGAGTTCCTTGGAGACCCAGTACTTC.

The rearrangement joins TRBV27 to TRBJ2-1; D remains ambiguous. The CDR3 is made up of 13 amino acids. Germline V gene lookup returns CDR1 MNHEY and CDR2 SMNVEV (reference sequence). V gave up 1 base and J gave up 5 bases, with 6 bases separating them. The CDR3 protein is CASSLLFDNEQFF. In nucleotides, the CDR3 is TGTGCCAGCAGTTTATTATTCGACAATGAGCAGTTCTTC.

Note on this clone: Additional DNA sequences in this sample encode the identical CDR3. The V gene is TRBV30, the J gene TRBJ2-3; D gene unclear. The V end lost 1 base, the J end lost 6 bases, and 2 bases lay between the germline ends. This CDR3 has 10 residues. Germline V CDR1 and CDR2: GTSNPN, SVGIG (reference sequence). This CDR3 is CAWSEDTQYF. The CDR3 coding sequence is TGTGCCTGGAGTGAGGATACGCAGTATTTT.

This clone was counted a single time. The V and J genes are TRBV5-1 and TRBJ2-1, with 9 bases matching TRBD1. This CDR3 has 14 residues. V dropped 4 bases and J dropped 12; count of bases not matched to a gene: 11. Germline CDR1 reads SGHRS; CDR2 reads YFSETQ. CDR3 in amino acids: CASSEGQGTLGQFF. The CDR3 bases are TGCGCCAGCAGCGAGGGACAGGGCACCCTGGGGCAGTTCTTC.

The chain combines TRBV5-1 with TRBJ1-4; 9 nucleotides align to TRBD1. The V segment lost 3 bases and the J segment 6 bases; nucleotides outside the gene matches: 3. This CDR3 region has 14 residues. Germline V CDR1 and CDR2: SGHRS, YFSETQ. The CDR3 region is CASSSGTGHEKLFF. The DNA for the CDR3 is TGCGCCAGCAGCTCCGGGACAGGGCATGAAAAACTGTTTTTT.

This clone was observed many times. The chain employs TRBV14 and TRBJ1-2; 8 nucleotides align to TRBD1. The CDR3 contains 17 residues. J was trimmed by 0 bases and V by 4 bases; bases with no gene match: 10. CDR1 is SGHDN and CDR2 is FVKESK in the germline V gene. CDR3 region: CASSLTTGVSTNYGYTF. The CDR3 DNA sequence: TGTGCCAGCAGCCTAACGACAGGGGTCAGCACTAACTATGGCTACACCTTC.

The rearrangement links TRBV30 to TRBJ1-1; no reliable D call. The CDR3 covers 12 residues. The germline CDR1 and CDR2 sequences are GTSNPN and SVGIG (reference sequence). The V end was cut by 0 bases, the J end by 6 bases, with 8 bases between. In DNA, the CDR3 is TGTGCCTGGAGTGTACGGCGGGCTGAAGCTTTCTTT. Its protein product is CAWSVRRAEAFF.

This clone was recorded a few times. V usage is TRBV6-6 and J usage is TRBJ2-7; D may match TRBD1 or TRBD2 (5 bases each). The germline gives CDR1 MNHNY, CDR2 SVGAGI (reference sequence). The CDR3 contains 16 residues. The V end lost 0 bases, the J end lost 3 bases, and 15 bases lay between the germline ends. The CDR3 DNA reads as TGTGCCAGCAGTTACTCGAGGGGTCATCCCGGCTACGAGCAGTACTTC. Protein: CASSYSRGHPGYEQYF.

The chain recombines TRBV30 with TRBJ1-4; 7 nucleotides agree with TRBD1. In germline, CDR1 is GTSNPN, CDR2 SVGIG (reference sequence). V dropped 4 bases and J dropped 5; count of bases not matched to a gene: 7. The CDR3 is 14 amino acids. CDR3 region: CAWKKGGHNEKLFF. CDR3 nucleotide sequence: TGTGCCTGGAAAAAAGGGGGCCACAATGAAAAACTGTTTTTT.

This sequence joins TRBV10-3 and TRBJ2-3; 7 bases are a match to TRBD1. J lost 0 bases, V lost 10 bases, and 13 bases had no gene match. The CDR3 extends over 16 amino acids. From germline, CDR1 is ENHRY and CDR2 SYGVKD. CDR3 sequence: CATLKPTGPSTDTQYF. For the CDR3, the DNA is TGTGCCACACTCAAACCGACAGGGCCGAGCACAGATACGCAGTATTTT.